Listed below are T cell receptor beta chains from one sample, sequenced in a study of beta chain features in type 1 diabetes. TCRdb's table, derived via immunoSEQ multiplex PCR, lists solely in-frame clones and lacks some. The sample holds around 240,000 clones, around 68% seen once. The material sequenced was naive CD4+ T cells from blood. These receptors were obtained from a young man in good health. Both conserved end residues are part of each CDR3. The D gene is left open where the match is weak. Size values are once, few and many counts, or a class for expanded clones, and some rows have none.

CDR3 DNA: TGTGCCAGCAGCCCCTCAACCACGGGGGGGGAGACCCAGTACTTC
CDR3 protein: CASSPSTTGGETQYF
J gene: TRBJ2-5
V gene: TRBV4-2
clone size: .
D gene: TRBD2

CDR3 DNA: TGTGCCTGGAGTGTACCCCCCGGACAGGGGTGGAATGGCTACACCTTC
CDR3 protein: CAWSVPPGQGWNGYTF
J gene: TRBJ1-2
V gene: TRBV30
clone size: few
D gene: TRBD1

CDR3 DNA: TGCAGTGCTAGACCGACAGGGGAGCAGTTCTTC
CDR3 protein: CSARPTGEQFF
J gene: TRBJ2-1
V gene: TRBV20-1
clone size: .
D gene: TRBD1

CDR3 DNA: TGTGCCAGCAGCTTAGGTCAGGGAGGCTACTATGGCTACACCTTC
CDR3 protein: CASSLGQGGYYGYTF
J gene: TRBJ1-2
V gene: TRBV11-2
clone size: .
D gene: .

CDR3 DNA: TGTGCCAGCAGCTTAGCTTCGACAGCTAACTATGGCTACACCTTC
CDR3 protein: CASSLASTANYGYTF
J gene: TRBJ1-2
V gene: TRBV7-2
clone size: once
D gene: .

CDR3 DNA: TGCAGTGCCCGGCGAGGAGAGACCCAGTACTTC
CDR3 protein: CSARRGETQYF
J gene: TRBJ2-5
V gene: TRBV20-1
clone size: .
D gene: .

CDR3 DNA: TGTGCCTGGAGGGGTAACAGGGTCGGTTCACCCCTCCACTTT
CDR3 protein: CAWRGNRVGSPLHF
J gene: TRBJ1-6
V gene: TRBV30
clone size: few
D gene: .

CDR3 DNA: TGTGCCAGCAGTGAATTGTCTGAAGCTTTCTTT
CDR3 protein: CASSELSEAFF
J gene: TRBJ1-1
V gene: TRBV25-1
clone size: .
D gene: .

CDR3 DNA: TGTGCCAGCAGCGTAGCCGCCAGGGCGGGCGGGGAGCTGTTTTTT
CDR3 protein: CASSVAARAGGELFF
J gene: TRBJ2-2
V gene: TRBV9
clone size: once
D gene: .

CDR3 DNA: TGTGCCTGGAGTGTACGAGCAGGGGATCAGCCCCAGCATTTT
CDR3 protein: CAWSVRAGDQPQHF
J gene: TRBJ1-5
V gene: TRBV30
clone size: .
D gene: .

CDR3 DNA: TGTGCCTGGAATACAGGGTCTCGGGAGACCCAGTACTTC
CDR3 protein: CAWNTGSRETQYF
J gene: TRBJ2-5
V gene: TRBV30
clone size: .
D gene: .

CDR3 DNA: TGTGCCAGCAGCTCCTCCGGGACAGGGCGTAGGAATTCACCCCTCCACTTT
CDR3 protein: CASSSSGTGRRNSPLHF
J gene: TRBJ1-6
V gene: TRBV7-9
clone size: few
D gene: TRBD1

CDR3 DNA: TGCAGCGTTGAAGGGGACACTGAAGCTTTCTTT
CDR3 protein: CSVEGDTEAFF
J gene: TRBJ1-1
V gene: TRBV29-1
clone size: .
D gene: .

CDR3 DNA: TGTGCCAGCTCACCTAAACTCCGGACTAGCGGGAAGACAGATACGCAGTATTTT
CDR3 protein: CASSPKLRTSGKTDTQYF
J gene: TRBJ2-3
V gene: TRBV18
clone size: few
D gene: TRBD2

CDR3 DNA: TGTGCCAGCAGGCCTGATCCAGCCTACGAGCAGTACTTC
CDR3 protein: CASRPDPAYEQYF
J gene: TRBJ2-7
V gene: TRBV2
clone size: .
D gene: .

CDR3 DNA: TGCAGCGTTGAAGATCGGTCAGGGAACGAGCAGTACTTC
CDR3 protein: CSVEDRSGNEQYF
J gene: TRBJ2-7
V gene: TRBV29-1
clone size: .
D gene: .

CDR3 DNA: TGCGCCAGCAGCTTCGACAGGGATGGGACAGATACGCAGTATTTT
CDR3 protein: CASSFDRDGTDTQYF
J gene: TRBJ2-3
V gene: TRBV5-1
clone size: .
D gene: TRBD1

CDR3 DNA: TGTGCCTGGAGCCGAAGACAGGAGAGCTACGAGCAGTACTTC
CDR3 protein: CAWSRRQESYEQYF
J gene: TRBJ2-7
V gene: TRBV30
clone size: few
D gene: .

CDR3 DNA: TGTGCCACCTCAAGGGGCACTGAAGCTTTCTTT
CDR3 protein: CATSRGTEAFF
J gene: TRBJ1-1
V gene: TRBV30
clone size: .
D gene: .

CDR3 DNA: TGTGCCAGCAGTCCCCGGGGCCAATCCATTCAGTACTTC
CDR3 protein: CASSPRGQSIQYF
J gene: TRBJ2-4
V gene: TRBV27
clone size: few
D gene: .

CDR3 DNA: TGCAGCGTGGCGGGCCTAAGCGGCGGAGAGACCCAGTACTTC
CDR3 protein: CSVAGLSGGETQYF
J gene: TRBJ2-5
V gene: TRBV29-1
clone size: few
D gene: .

CDR3 DNA: TGCAGCGCCAGACAGGGAAGAACTGAAGCTTTCTTT
CDR3 protein: CSARQGRTEAFF
J gene: TRBJ1-1
V gene: TRBV29-1
clone size: .
D gene: TRBD1

CDR3 DNA: TGTGCCTGGAACGGGCAGAACTATGGCTACACCTTC
CDR3 protein: CAWNGQNYGYTF
J gene: TRBJ1-2
V gene: TRBV30
clone size: .
D gene: .

CDR3 DNA: TGTGCCAGCAGTTTACTTCAAGAGACCCAGTACTTC
CDR3 protein: CASSLLQETQYF
J gene: TRBJ2-5
V gene: TRBV28
clone size: .
D gene: .

CDR3 DNA: TGCGCCAGCAGCAGGAGCGGGAGTGATTACGAGCAGTACTTC
CDR3 protein: CASSRSGSDYEQYF
J gene: TRBJ2-7
V gene: TRBV5-1
clone size: .
D gene: TRBD2

CDR3 DNA: TGTGCCTGGAGTGTAAGGGGAGACACTGAAGCTTTCTTT
CDR3 protein: CAWSVRGDTEAFF
J gene: TRBJ1-1
V gene: TRBV30
clone size: .
D gene: .

CDR3 DNA: TGCAGCGTAGCAATTGGACGGAAGGAACAGCCCCAGCATTTT
CDR3 protein: CSVAIGRKEQPQHF
J gene: TRBJ1-5
V gene: TRBV29-1
clone size: .
D gene: .

CDR3 DNA: TGTGCCAGCAGTTACTCGAGGGACAGTACAGAGACCCAGTACTTC
CDR3 protein: CASSYSRDSTETQYF
J gene: TRBJ2-5
V gene: TRBV6-6
clone size: .
D gene: TRBD1

CDR3 DNA: TGTGCCAGCAACCCCGGGACTTTCAACAATGAGCAGTTCTTC
CDR3 protein: CASNPGTFNNEQFF
J gene: TRBJ2-1
V gene: TRBV6-6
clone size: .
D gene: .

CDR3 DNA: TGTGCCAGCAGCTTAGCGGTTAGTGAGAATGAGCAGTTCTTC
CDR3 protein: CASSLAVSENEQFF
J gene: TRBJ2-1
V gene: TRBV7-8
clone size: .
D gene: .

CDR3 DNA: TGTGCCTGGAGCCCACAGGGGGCGATCGATGGCTACACCTTC
CDR3 protein: CAWSPQGAIDGYTF
J gene: TRBJ1-2
V gene: TRBV30
clone size: few
D gene: TRBD1

CDR3 DNA: TGTGCCTGGAGTGCGGCACAGGGAGATCAGCCCCAGCATTTT
CDR3 protein: CAWSAAQGDQPQHF
J gene: TRBJ1-5
V gene: TRBV30
clone size: few
D gene: .

CDR3 DNA: TGTGCCAGCAGCAACCGGGTAGCGGGTTTACAAGAGACCCAGTACTTC
CDR3 protein: CASSNRVAGLQETQYF
J gene: TRBJ2-5
V gene: TRBV2
clone size: once
D gene: TRBD2

CDR3 DNA: TGTGCCAGCAGGCTAGGGACCGCCGGCGATGAGCAGTTCTTC
CDR3 protein: CASRLGTAGDEQFF
J gene: TRBJ2-1
V gene: TRBV28
clone size: .
D gene: .

CDR3 DNA: TGTGCCAGCAGCTTAGTCGGGAGAGGGGATACCCAGTACTTC
CDR3 protein: CASSLVGRGDTQYF
J gene: TRBJ2-5
V gene: TRBV7-2
clone size: .
D gene: .

CDR3 DNA: TGCAGCGTTGGCCCTAAGACAGGGGACTACGAGCAGTACTTC
CDR3 protein: CSVGPKTGDYEQYF
J gene: TRBJ2-7
V gene: TRBV29-1
clone size: .
D gene: TRBD1

CDR3 DNA: TGTGCCTGCAAGGCACGGATCCACCAAGAGACCCAGTACTTC
CDR3 protein: CACKARIHQETQYF
J gene: TRBJ2-5
V gene: TRBV30
clone size: .
D gene: .

CDR3 DNA: TGTGCCAGCAGCCGGGACAACGGGCCCGTCGGCTACACCTTC
CDR3 protein: CASSRDNGPVGYTF
J gene: TRBJ1-2
V gene: TRBV9
clone size: .
D gene: .

CDR3 DNA: TGTGCCAGCGGCAAGGAGAATAAGGGCGGGGAGCTGTTTTTT
CDR3 protein: CASGKENKGGELFF
J gene: TRBJ2-2
V gene: TRBV5-4
clone size: .
D gene: .

CDR3 DNA: TGTGCCAGCAGTTTAAACAGGATTGATAGCAATCAGCCCCAGCATTTT
CDR3 protein: CASSLNRIDSNQPQHF
J gene: TRBJ1-5
V gene: TRBV28
clone size: .
D gene: .

CDR3 DNA: TGCGCCAGCAGTCAAAACTCAGCCGACACAGATACGCAGTATTTT
CDR3 protein: CASSQNSADTDTQYF
J gene: TRBJ2-3
V gene: TRBV4-3
clone size: .
D gene: .

CDR3 DNA: TGTGCCCAAACTAGCGGGGGAAGCACAGATACGCAGTATTTT
CDR3 protein: CAQTSGGSTDTQYF
J gene: TRBJ2-3
V gene: TRBV30
clone size: .
D gene: TRBD2

CDR3 DNA: TGCAGCGAGCGGGAGTCATTCTACAATGAGCAGTTCTTC
CDR3 protein: CSERESFYNEQFF
J gene: TRBJ2-1
V gene: TRBV29-1
clone size: .
D gene: TRBD2

CDR3 DNA: TGTGCCAGCAGTGGGACCGTCAAGTGGTTC
CDR3 protein: CASSGTVKWF
J gene: TRBJ2-4
V gene: TRBV2
clone size: .
D gene: .

CDR3 DNA: TGTGCCTGGAGTGTAAGGGGTGAGACCCAGTACTTC
CDR3 protein: CAWSVRGETQYF
J gene: TRBJ2-5
V gene: TRBV30
clone size: .
D gene: .

CDR3 DNA: TGCAGCGTTGCCCACTATGGCTACACCTTC
CDR3 protein: CSVAHYGYTF
J gene: TRBJ1-2
V gene: TRBV29-1
clone size: once
D gene: .

CDR3 DNA: TGCAGCGTTGGGGTCGGGGACATTCGGCATTTT
CDR3 protein: CSVGVGDIRHF
J gene: TRBJ1-5
V gene: TRBV29-1
clone size: few
D gene: .

CDR3 DNA: TGCAGTGCTCCCGACAGGGAAGGAGCTTTCTTT
CDR3 protein: CSAPDREGAFF
J gene: TRBJ1-1
V gene: TRBV20-1
clone size: .
D gene: TRBD1

CDR3 DNA: TGCGCCAGCAGCCAAGCTCATAATAGCAATCAGCCCCAGCATTTT
CDR3 protein: CASSQAHNSNQPQHF
J gene: TRBJ1-5
V gene: TRBV4-3
clone size: .
D gene: .

CDR3 DNA: TGCGCCAGCAGCTTAGAGCAAGAGACCCAGTACTTC
CDR3 protein: CASSLEQETQYF
J gene: TRBJ2-5
V gene: TRBV5-1
clone size: .
D gene: .

CDR3 DNA: TGTGCCAGCAGCTTGGCCAGGCGGTCTGGGAACAATGAGCAGTTCTTC
CDR3 protein: CASSLARRSGNNEQFF
J gene: TRBJ2-1
V gene: TRBV5-4
clone size: once
D gene: .

CDR3 DNA: TGCGCCAGCAGCCAAGATACTGGCGGGAGTCTCCACGAGCAGTACTTC
CDR3 protein: CASSQDTGGSLHEQYF
J gene: TRBJ2-7
V gene: TRBV4-3
clone size: .
D gene: TRBD2

CDR3 DNA: TGTGCCTGGAGTGTATCAGATACGCAGTATTTT
CDR3 protein: CAWSVSDTQYF
J gene: TRBJ2-3
V gene: TRBV30
clone size: few
D gene: .

CDR3 DNA: TGTGCCAGCAGCTTACCAGGGGCTCTGACCTACGAGCAGTACTTC
CDR3 protein: CASSLPGALTYEQYF
J gene: TRBJ2-7
V gene: TRBV7-8
clone size: few
D gene: .

CDR3 DNA: TGTGCCAGCAGTGACTTTTACGAGCAGTACTTC
CDR3 protein: CASSDFYEQYF
J gene: TRBJ2-7
V gene: TRBV6-5
clone size: .
D gene: .